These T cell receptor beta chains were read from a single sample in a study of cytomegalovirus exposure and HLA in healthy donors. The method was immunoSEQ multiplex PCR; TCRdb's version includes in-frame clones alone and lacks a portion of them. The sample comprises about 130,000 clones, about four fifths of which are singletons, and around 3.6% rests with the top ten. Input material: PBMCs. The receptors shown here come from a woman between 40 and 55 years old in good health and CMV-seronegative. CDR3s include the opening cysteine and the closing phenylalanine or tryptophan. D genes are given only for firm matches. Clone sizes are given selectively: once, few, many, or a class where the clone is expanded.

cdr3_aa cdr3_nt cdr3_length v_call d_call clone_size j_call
CASSSRTSGATGELFF TGTGCCAGCAGCAGCCGCACTAGCGGAGCCACCGGGGAGCTGTTTTTT 16 TRBV11-3 TRBD2 . TRBJ2-2
CASSLGAGRNLANQPQHF TGTGCCAGCAGCTTGGGGGCAGGTAGGAATCTAGCAAATCAGCCCCAGCATTTT 18 TRBV5-6 . . TRBJ1-5
CASSRTSGGAGYTGELFF TGTGCCAGCAGCCGGACTAGCGGGGGGGCAGGTTACACCGGGGAGCTGTTTTTT 18 TRBV7-6 TRBD2 . TRBJ2-2
CASSLGQRGTTDTQYF TGTGCCAGCAGCTTGGGCCAGCGGGGCACCACAGATACGCAGTATTTT 16 TRBV5-4 TRBD2 . TRBJ2-3
CASSFSGGNEQFF TGTGCCAGCAGCTTTTCCGGAGGCAATGAGCAGTTCTTC 13 TRBV5-6 . . TRBJ2-1
CASSGGPYEQYF TGTGCCAGCAGTGGAGGGCCCTACGAGCAGTACTTC 12 TRBV6-1 . . TRBJ2-7
CASSIRAGAQETQYF TGTGCCAGCAGCATCCGAGCGGGAGCCCAAGAGACCCAGTACTTC 15 TRBV7-8 TRBD2 . TRBJ2-5
CASSLARHGYGYTF TGTGCCAGCAGCTTAGCGCGGCACGGCTATGGCTACACCTTC 14 TRBV7-2 . few TRBJ1-2
CASSLFRGRNQPQHF TGTGCCAGCAGCCTTTTCAGGGGCCGGAATCAGCCCCAGCATTTT 15 TRBV7-8 . . TRBJ1-5
CASSSLMRARETQYF TGTGCCAGCAGCTCCCTCATGAGAGCGAGAGAGACCCAGTACTTC 15 TRBV5-8 . . TRBJ2-5
CASSLDRGKGEQYF TGTGCCAGCAGCCTCGACAGGGGAAAAGGCGAGCAGTACTTC 14 TRBV7-2 TRBD1 . TRBJ2-7
CASSQEDRGNQETQYF TGCGCCAGCAGCCAAGAGGACAGGGGGAACCAAGAGACCCAGTACTTC 16 TRBV4-1 TRBD1 few TRBJ2-5
CASSSSAIHTDTQYF TGTGCCAGCAGTTCCTCCGCGATTCACACAGATACGCAGTATTTT 15 TRBV5-4 . . TRBJ2-3
CSAARTDSYEQYF TGCAGCGCCGCCCGGACAGATTCCTACGAGCAGTACTTC 13 TRBV29-1 . . TRBJ2-7
CASSTGGRTDTQYF TGTGCCAGCAGCACCGGGGGGCGCACAGATACGCAGTATTTT 14 TRBV6-5 . . TRBJ2-3
CASARYGGGLADTQYF TGTGCCAGCGCCCGTTATGGCGGGGGGCTGGCAGATACGCAGTATTTT 16 TRBV5-4 TRBD2 . TRBJ2-3
CASSQGHRRRTIEAFF TGTGCCAGCAGCCAAGGTCACAGGAGAAGAACCATTGAAGCTTTCTTT 16 TRBV14 . once TRBJ1-1
CASSRLGQGAREQYF TGTGCCAGCAGCCGACTGGGACAGGGGGCGCGTGAGCAGTACTTC 15 TRBV7-6 TRBD1 . TRBJ2-7
CSVPQQGADGYTF TGCAGCGTACCTCAACAGGGGGCGGATGGCTACACCTTC 13 TRBV29-1 TRBD1 . TRBJ1-2
CASSLERQGGEKLFF TGTGCCAGCAGCTTAGAGCGGCAGGGGGGCGAAAAACTGTTTTTT 15 TRBV7-2 TRBD1 . TRBJ1-4
CASSYRKGTSGATSYEQYF TGTGCTAGCAGCTACCGCAAGGGGACTAGCGGGGCCACCTCCTACGAGCAGTACTTC 19 TRBV7-7 TRBD2 . TRBJ2-7
CASSFLVSGANVLTF TGTGCCAGCAGCTTTCTAGTCTCTGGGGCCAACGTCCTGACTTTC 15 TRBV7-9 . . TRBJ2-6
CASSQGGGNTIYF TGTGCCAGCAGCCAAGGCGGTGGGAACACCATATATTTT 13 TRBV4-2 . . TRBJ1-3
CASSYGGAGQPQHF TGTGCCAGCAGTTACGGGGGGGCAGGACAGCCCCAGCATTTT 14 TRBV6-5 . once TRBJ1-5
CASGPGTSEYEQYF TGTGCTAGTGGTCCCGGGACTAGCGAGTACGAGCAGTACTTC 14 TRBV12-5 TRBD2 . TRBJ2-7
CASSRTIIYEQYF TGTGCCAGTAGTCGGACTATTATCTACGAGCAGTACTTC 13 TRBV19 . . TRBJ2-7
CASSLLYDEQYF TGTGCCAGCAGCTTACTCTACGACGAGCAGTACTTC 12 TRBV7-9 . . TRBJ2-7
CASSYSSGGWDSPLHF TGTGCCAGCAGTTACTCCTCGGGGGGCTGGGATTCACCCCTCCACTTT 16 TRBV6-5 . . TRBJ1-6
CASSQDAAGVSYNEQFF TGTGCCAGCAGCCAAGATGCAGCGGGGGTCTCCTACAATGAGCAGTTCTTC 17 TRBV4-2 TRBD2 . TRBJ2-1
CASSEERGIPPLHF TGTGCCAGCAGTGAAGAGCGGGGGATCCCACCCCTCCACTTT 14 TRBV6-1 . few TRBJ1-6
CASSIRDRDDQPQHF TGCGCCAGCAGCATCCGGGACAGGGACGATCAGCCCCAGCATTTT 15 TRBV4-1 TRBD1 few TRBJ1-5
CASSQGGRDYEQYF TGCGCCAGCAGCCAAGGAGGGAGGGACTACGAGCAGTACTTC 14 TRBV4-1 TRBD2 . TRBJ2-7
CATSRDGTATTNEKLFF TGTGCCACCAGCAGAGATGGGACAGCTACAACTAATGAAAAACTGTTTTTT 17 TRBV15 TRBD1 few TRBJ1-4
CASSAFRGREQFF TGCGCCAGCAGCGCGTTTAGGGGCAGGGAGCAGTTCTTC 13 TRBV5-1 . . TRBJ2-1
CASSFLGNSPLHF TGTGCCAGCAGTTTTCTCGGGAATTCACCCCTCCACTTT 13 TRBV7-2 . . TRBJ1-6
CASSQYRGSYNEQFF TGCGCCAGCAGCCAATATAGGGGGTCCTACAATGAGCAGTTCTTC 15 TRBV4-1 . . TRBJ2-1
CASSLSPADVYGYTF TGTGCCAGCAGCTTATCGCCGGCGGATGTCTATGGCTACACCTTC 15 TRBV7-6 . . TRBJ1-2
CASSSQSGNIIGELFF TGTGCCAGCAGCTCCCAGAGCGGGAATATAATCGGGGAGCTGTTTTTT 16 TRBV5-4 TRBD2 once TRBJ2-2
CASSYSGGGAFEQFF TGTGCCAGCAGTTACTCGGGCGGGGGGGCATTTGAGCAGTTCTTC 15 TRBV6-5 TRBD2 . TRBJ2-1
CASSPQGDTEAFF TGTGCCAGCTCACCACAGGGGGACACTGAAGCTTTCTTT 13 TRBV18 . . TRBJ1-1
CSVEATGSSGNTIYF TGCAGCGTTGAAGCGACGGGGAGCTCTGGAAACACCATATATTTT 15 TRBV29-1 . . TRBJ1-3
CASSPGQGTEAFF TGTGCCAGCAGCCCCGGACAGGGGACTGAAGCTTTCTTT 13 TRBV7-9 TRBD1 . TRBJ1-1
CASSVAGVSDEQYF TGTGCCAGCAGCGTAGCAGGGGTTAGCGACGAGCAGTACTTC 14 TRBV9 . . TRBJ2-7
CASSLGIAGALQETQYF TGCGCCAGCAGCTTGGGGATAGCGGGAGCCCTCCAAGAGACCCAGTACTTC 17 TRBV5-1 TRBD2 . TRBJ2-5
CASSRSAEDNEKLFF TGTGCCAGTAGTCGGTCGGCCGAGGATAATGAAAAACTGTTTTTT 15 TRBV19 . . TRBJ1-4
CAITEGQGSYEQYF TGTGCCATCACCGAGGGACAGGGGTCCTACGAGCAGTACTTC 14 TRBV10-3 TRBD1 . TRBJ2-7
CASTLTGGRSEAFF TGCGCCAGCACCCTGACAGGGGGTCGGTCTGAAGCTTTCTTT 14 TRBV5-1 TRBD1 . TRBJ1-1